This is a list of T cell receptor beta chains from one sample in a study of cytomegalovirus exposure and HLA in healthy donors. Here immunoSEQ multiplex PCR was the method, and the copy in TCRdb shows in-frame clones only, minus some. The sample holds 43,000 or so clones, approximately 90% seen once. What was sequenced was PBMCs. These receptors all stem from a man younger than 30 in good health and CMV-seronegative. Each CDR3 is given with its conserved first and last residue. D genes are given only for firm matches. Clone size appears in some rows only: once, few, many, or a class for an expanded clone.

d_call	clone_size	v_call	j_call	cdr3_aa	cdr3_nt
TRBD1	-	TRBV7-9	TRBJ2-7	CASSRIQGALSYEQYF	TGTGCCAGCAGCCGAATTCAGGGGGCCCTCTCCTACGAGCAGTACTTC
-	-	TRBV11-2	TRBJ2-7	CASSPGESYEQYF	TGTGCCAGCAGCCCAGGGGAGTCCTACGAGCAGTACTTC
TRBD1	-	TRBV27	TRBJ1-2	CASRIAGGVYGYTF	TGTGCCAGCAGAATTGCAGGGGGCGTTTATGGCTACACCTTC
-	-	TRBV6-5	TRBJ1-1	CASSYSSPVTEAFF	TGTGCCAGCAGTTACTCTTCGCCAGTCACTGAAGCTTTCTTT
TRBD1	-	TRBV5-4	TRBJ1-1	CASSAGQGSSLSGEAFF	TGTGCCAGCAGCGCCGGACAGGGGAGCAGCCTCTCAGGAGAAGCTTTCTTT
-	-	TRBV9	TRBJ2-7	CASSIWGESYEQYF	TGTGCCAGCAGCATCTGGGGGGAAAGCTACGAGCAGTACTTC
-	-	TRBV6-1	TRBJ1-5	CASSDRRGEDQPQHF	TGTGCCAGCAGTGATCGAAGAGGGGAGGATCAGCCCCAGCATTTT
TRBD1	-	TRBV11-2	TRBJ2-4	CASSLRQGADIQYF	TGTGCCAGCAGCTTACGACAGGGGGCTGACATTCAGTACTTC
-	once	TRBV12-5	TRBJ2-5	CASGLGLRETQYF	TGTGCTAGTGGTTTGGGCCTTAGAGAGACCCAGTACTTC
TRBD1	-	TRBV2	TRBJ2-7	CASSEAGQGDSYEQYF	TGTGCCAGCAGTGAAGCTGGGCAGGGGGACTCCTACGAGCAGTACTTC
TRBD2	-	TRBV10-3	TRBJ2-2	CAISSSGSTTGELFF	TGTGCCATCAGCTCTAGCGGGAGTACCACCGGGGAGCTGTTTTTT
TRBD1	-	TRBV4-2	TRBJ2-1	CASSQGDRERYEQFF	TGTGCCAGCAGCCAGGGGGACAGGGAAAGATATGAGCAGTTCTTC
TRBD2	once	TRBV9	TRBJ2-3	CASSVEGGEADTQYF	TGTGCCAGCAGCGTAGAGGGAGGGGAGGCAGATACGCAGTATTTT
TRBD1	few	TRBV28	TRBJ2-5	CASSLWSRTGRETQYF	TGTGCCAGCAGTTTATGGTCCAGGACAGGGAGGGAGACCCAGTACTTC
-	-	TRBV5-6	TRBJ1-5	CASSRGEGTIGKAQHF	TGTGCCAGCAGCCGCGGGGAGGGGACGATTGGCAAGGCCCAGCATTTT
-	-	TRBV5-8	TRBJ2-7	CASSLGRQGSEQYF	TGTGCCAGCAGCTTGGGGCGCCAGGGGAGCGAGCAGTACTTC
TRBD1	-	TRBV2	TRBJ1-1	CASTMGQIFTEAFF	TGTGCCAGCACTATGGGACAGATCTTCACTGAAGCTTTCTTT
-	-	TRBV14	TRBJ1-1	CASSQDRTGRIAFF	TGTGCCAGCAGCCAAGATAGAACAGGGCGGATTGCTTTCTTT
-	-	TRBV7-9	TRBJ2-1	CASSLGPEGVHEQFF	TGTGCCAGCAGCTTAGGTCCTGAGGGGGTCCATGAGCAGTTCTTC
-	-	TRBV5-6	TRBJ1-4	CASSFYRDGSEKLFF	TGTGCCAGCAGCTTCTACAGGGATGGAAGTGAAAAACTGTTTTTT
TRBD2	-	TRBV2	TRBJ2-1	CASSRTSGRPYNEQFF	TGTGCCAGCAGTCGGACTAGCGGGAGACCCTACAATGAGCAGTTCTTC
-	-	TRBV14	TRBJ2-5	CASSQGALETQYF	TGTGCCAGCAGCCAGGGGGCCTTGGAGACCCAGTACTTC
-	-	TRBV27	TRBJ2-3	CASRAGASTTDTQYF	TGTGCCAGCAGGGCGGGGGCCTCTACCACAGATACGCAGTATTTT
TRBD1	-	TRBV15	TRBJ1-2	CATSRTGDGYTF	TGTGCCACCAGCAGGACAGGGGATGGCTACACCTTC
-	-	TRBV7-9	TRBJ1-1	CASSPPLPAGVDTEAFF	TGTGCCAGCAGCCCACCCCTCCCGGCCGGGGTCGACACTGAAGCTTTCTTT
-	-	TRBV20-1	TRBJ2-5	CSGQYQETQYF	TGCAGTGGACAGTACCAAGAGACCCAGTACTTC
-	-	TRBV29-1	TRBJ1-1	CSVDRQVLEAFF	TGCAGCGTTGATCGGCAGGTGCTTGAAGCTTTCTTT
TRBD2	-	TRBV7-3	TRBJ2-2	CASSPWGDEGLLGNGELFF	TGTGCCAGCAGCCCCTGGGGGGACGAGGGACTACTAGGGAACGGGGAGCTGTTTTTT
-	-	TRBV4-1	TRBJ2-3	CASSHEAEFTDTQYF	TGCGCCAGCAGCCATGAAGCGGAGTTCACAGATACGCAGTATTTT
-	-	TRBV6-9	TRBJ1-3	CASTEASSGNTIYF	TGTGCCAGCACCGAGGCAAGCTCTGGAAACACCATATATTTT
-	-	TRBV6-1	TRBJ1-5	CASSEAGRAAGQPQHF	TGTGCCAGCAGTGAAGCGGGGAGGGCAGCGGGGCAGCCCCAGCATTTT
-	-	TRBV29-1	TRBJ2-3	CSAEEGGTDTQYF	TGCAGCGCCGAGGAAGGGGGCACAGATACGCAGTATTTT